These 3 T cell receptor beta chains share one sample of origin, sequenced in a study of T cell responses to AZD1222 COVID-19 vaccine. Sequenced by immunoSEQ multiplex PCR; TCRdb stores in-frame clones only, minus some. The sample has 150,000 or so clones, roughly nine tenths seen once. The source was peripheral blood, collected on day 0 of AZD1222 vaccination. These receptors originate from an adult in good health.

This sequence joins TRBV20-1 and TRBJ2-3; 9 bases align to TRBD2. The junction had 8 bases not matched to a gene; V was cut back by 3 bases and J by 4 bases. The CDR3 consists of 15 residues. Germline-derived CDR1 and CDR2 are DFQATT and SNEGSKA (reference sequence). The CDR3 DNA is TGCAGTGCTAGTGGCGCGGGAGGGCCGCCAGATACGCAGTATTTT. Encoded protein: CSASGAGGPPDTQYF.

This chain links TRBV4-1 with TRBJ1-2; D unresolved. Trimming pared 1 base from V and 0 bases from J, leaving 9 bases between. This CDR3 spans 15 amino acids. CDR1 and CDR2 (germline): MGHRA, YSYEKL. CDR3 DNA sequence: TGCGCCAGCAGCCAAGTGTATCCCACTAACTATGGCTACACCTTC. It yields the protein CASSQVYPTNYGYTF.

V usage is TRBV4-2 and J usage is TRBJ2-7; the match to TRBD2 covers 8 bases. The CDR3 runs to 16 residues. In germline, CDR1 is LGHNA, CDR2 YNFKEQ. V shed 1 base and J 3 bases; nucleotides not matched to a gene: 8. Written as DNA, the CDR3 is TGTGCCAGCAGCCAAGTGGCCGCGGGGGGTGTCTACGAGCAGTACTTC. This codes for CASSQVAAGGVYEQYF.